This T cell receptor beta chain was sequenced for a study of identical twins (dated by TCRdb to 2016 to 2017). In terms of the full investigation: TCR alpha and beta repertoires from monozygotic twins, unrelated adults of various ages and cord blood were deep-sequenced to test whether fetal clonotypes persist. To rule out contamination, replicate twin experiments were performed at different times with different library preparation protocols.

Unmatched junction bases come to 5, with V trimmed by 3 bases and J by 5 bases. From its cysteine to its phenylalanine, the CDR3 spans 15 amino acids. The sequence is cut down to CDR3 DNA, 45 bases in frame from base 1. As encoded in the germline V gene, CDR1 is LGHNA while CDR2 is YSLEER. As for this clonotype: Its antigen remains unidentified. There are no base qualities to consult, and no much larger clone falls within one base.

The full study reports these points: Abundant cord blood beta clonotypes carried fewer insertions; young adult naive repertoires showed a weaker similar trend, while memory repertoires showed none. Because the same donors could not be followed over many years, conclusions were based on cross-sectional statistical analysis. Invariant T cells such as MAIT and iNKT could partly confound zero-insertion analyses, although diverse VJ usage argued against such confounding for most clonotypes. In monozygotic twins, out-of-frame TCR alpha sharing was systematically underestimated by recombination models, although the models agreed with sharing between unrelated individuals. Excess twin sharing in beta out-of-frame sequences was weaker because fewer shared sequences lowered the signal-to-noise ratio. Compared with coincidental sharing between unrelated individuals, out-of-frame TCR alpha sequences shared between twins had an excess of sequences with low generation probability.

Library construction relied on 5' RACE. Sequencing used an Illumina HiSeq 2000. A universal primer binding site was added through template switching, and the final cDNA carried a unique molecular identifier so that TCR cDNA molecules could be counted accurately. Specific primers in the conserved constant-segment region were used to synthesize first-strand cDNA for TCR alpha and beta chains. To control for contamination, every cDNA library was double barcoded, receiving both a SMART-Mk sample barcode and Illumina barcodes. TruSeq adapter sequences, together with Illumina sample barcodes, were added in two successive PCR steps. The Illumina HiSeq platform was used with custom primers to sequence TCR alpha and beta cDNA libraries. On the authors' methods: MiGEC was used to process raw reads and extract unique molecular identifiers, and MiXCR was used to find CDR3 positions. For each individual, recombination models were inferred using an EM algorithm with the repgenHMM and IGoR tools. The tcR package in R was used for shared clonotype analysis, with sharing normalized by the product of cloneset sizes. Out-of-frame nonproductive sequences were analyzed to study raw recombination free of thymic and clonal selection effects. TCRdb trimmed the raw reads at Q25, called clones with MiXCR and kept productive beta chains. Rows with one shared CDR3 protein collapse into an entry with the most common genes and DNA. The V and J calls reflect TCRdb's pipeline rather than the authors' work. This sample comprises around 290,000 distinct CDR3 sequences, roughly 9.7% of them detected only once. The ten largest clones capture 6% to 8.5% of the sample.

Only healthy Caucasian donors were included. The twin cohort consisted of three pairs of female monozygotic twins, all aged about 18 to 29 years. CD4+ and CD8+ T cell populations were isolated with positive isolation kits from Invitrogen. A further study also used this sample, focusing on yellow fever vaccine responses in identical twins. According to the second study: According to the authors, in identical twins the way T cells responded to vaccination appeared partly convergent and partly personalized. The study precisely tracked vaccine-responding T cell clones in identical twins.

Sequences were obtained from CD8+ T cells sorted from blood. The chain couples TRBV4-3 to TRBJ2-3, and TRBD2 matches 10 of the central bases. This clonotype was obtained from a young woman in good health. CDR3 region: CASSHNLAGVDTQYF. The bases read TGCGCCAGCAGCCATAACCTAGCGGGAGTAGATACGCAGTATTTT.